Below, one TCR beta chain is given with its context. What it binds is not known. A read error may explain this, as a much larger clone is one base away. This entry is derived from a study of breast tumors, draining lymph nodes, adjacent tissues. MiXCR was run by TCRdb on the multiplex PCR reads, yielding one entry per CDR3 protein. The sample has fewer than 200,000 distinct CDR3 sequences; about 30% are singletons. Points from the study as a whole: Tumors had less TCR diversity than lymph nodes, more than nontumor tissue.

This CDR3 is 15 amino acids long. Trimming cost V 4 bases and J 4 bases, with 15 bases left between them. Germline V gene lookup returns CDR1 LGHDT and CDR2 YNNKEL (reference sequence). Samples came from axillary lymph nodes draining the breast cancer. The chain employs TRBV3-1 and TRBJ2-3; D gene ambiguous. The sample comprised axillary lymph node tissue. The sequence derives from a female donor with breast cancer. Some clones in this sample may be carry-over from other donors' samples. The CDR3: CASSPRLGASDTQYF. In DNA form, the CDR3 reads TGTGCCAGCAGCCCCCGTTTAGGTGCATCAGATACGCAGTATTTT.